Listed here are 9 T cell receptor beta chains from one sample, sequenced in a study of CD8+ T cells in alopecia areata (dated by TCRdb to between 2017 and 2018). From alopecia areata patients, peripheral blood was collected along with lesional scalp punch biopsies. Receptors were amplified or captured by the immunoSEQ multiplex PCR assay. For TCR sequencing, RNA was extracted from every sample and reverse transcribed into cDNA to serve as template. TCRdb carries this immuneACCESS record with in-frame sequences only. Its versions omit some clonotypes, under half of them owing to an unresolved V gene in the studies checked, with the rest unexplained. The sample has roughly 15,000 clones on record, 45% to 65% of them singletons. The ten most abundant clones make up approximately 13% of the sample. The sample consisted of skin. The origin of the receptors is a human donor with alopecia areata.

With respect to this clone: At one end the junction does not follow the germline gene, possibly because of a read error. The rearrangement links TRBV4-1 to TRBJ1-5; weak D call: TRBD1 (5 bases). CDR3 length: 17 residues. Germline V gene data show CDR1 as MGHRA and CDR2 as YSYEKL. For the CDR3, the DNA is TGCGCCAGCAGACAAGCGGGGGTCATTTATAGCAATCAGCCCCAGCATTTT. It is translated as CASRQAGVIYSNQPQHF.

This clone ranks as medium-sized. The chain combines TRBV4-1 with TRBJ2-5; D not certain. The V and J ends lost 0 bases and 5 bases respectively, with 4 bases between them. Germline V gene sequence: CDR1 MGHRA, CDR2 YSYEKL. CDR3 length: 12 residues. The CDR3 DNA reads TGCGCCAGCAGCCAAGAATTTGAGACCCAGTACTTC. The encoded protein is CASSQEFETQYF.

The J gene is TRBJ2-3, the V gene TRBV11-3; tentatively, D is TRBD2 (6 bases). CDR3 length: 16 residues. The germline V gene has CDR1 SGHNT and CDR2 YENEEA. The V end was cut by 5 bases, the J end by 1 base, with 16 bases between. The CDR3 DNA reads as TGTGCCAGCAGCCGAGGTGGGCCGGGGGGCACAGATACGCAGTATTTT. It specifies CASSRGGPGGTDTQYF.

The chain couples TRBV28 to TRBJ2-7, with a tentative D call TRBD2 (5 bases). The ends were cut back, 3 bases at V and 4 bases at J, with 16 bases in the middle. CDR1 is MDHEN and CDR2 is SYDVKM in the germline V gene. This CDR3 is built from 15 residues. The CDR3 DNA is TGTGCCAGCAGTTTCGTAGGACTGACTTTTTACGAGCAGTACTTC. Translated: CASSFVGLTFYEQYF. Together with reference TRBV28 and TRBJ2-7, the CDR3 gives the full variable domain: DVKVTQSSRYLVKRTGEKVFLECVQDMDHENMFWYRQDPGLGLRLIYFSYDVKMKEKGDIPEGYSVSREKKERFSLILESASTNQTSMYLCASSFVGLTFYEQYFGPGTRLTVT.

This clone has a handful of counts. V gene TRBV27 combines with J gene TRBJ2-7; 9 bases agree with TRBD1. Losses at the gene ends were 10 bases for V and 3 bases for J; bases not matched to a gene: 13. The CDR3 loop spans 15 amino acids. The germline CDR1 and CDR2 sequences are MNHEY and SMNVEV (reference sequence). The CDR3 sequence is CATRTGAGNLYEQYF. As DNA, the CDR3 is TGTGCCACACGGACAGGGGCGGGAAATCTCTACGAGCAGTACTTC.

This chain uses TRBV5-1 with TRBJ2-7, with 13 nucleotides matching TRBD2. Germline V gene lookup returns CDR1 SGHRS and CDR2 YFSETQ. The CDR3 loop spans 14 amino acids. Losses at the gene ends were 4 bases for V and 6 bases for J; bases not matched to a gene: 4. In nucleotides, the CDR3 is TGCGCCAGCAGCACTGGGACTAGCGGGATCGAGCAGTACTTC. It specifies CASSTGTSGIEQYF.

The chain combines TRBV6-1 with TRBJ2-7; D possibly corresponds to TRBD2 (6 bases). The V gene lost 1 base and the J gene lost 6 bases, with 19 bases spanning the gap. The CDR3 totals 16 residues. Looked up from germline, CDR1 is MNHNS and CDR2 is SASEGT. CDR3 nucleotides: TGTGCCAGCAGTGAAGAGGGCGGACCAGTCGGGGGCGAGCAGTACTTC. Protein product: CASSEEGGPVGGEQYF.

V usage is TRBV6-5 and J usage is TRBJ1-3; D is ambiguous. CDR1 and CDR2 from the germline V gene are MNHEY and SVGAGI. This CDR3 comprises 15 residues. V gave up 0 bases and J gave up 4 bases, with 10 bases separating them. The CDR3 DNA sequence: TGTGCCAGCAGTTACTCCCGGTCCCGCGGAAACACCATATATTTT. Protein product: CASSYSRSRGNTIYF.

The chain recombines TRBV7-9 with TRBJ2-7, with 9 bases identical to TRBD2. The CDR3 runs 14 residues. V shed 5 bases and J 3 bases; nucleotides not matched to a gene: 5. Germline V lookup: CDR1 SEHNR, CDR2 FQNEAQ (reference sequence). CDR3 region: CASSHWTSVYEQYF. CDR3 coding DNA: TGTGCCAGCAGCCACTGGACTAGCGTCTACGAGCAGTACTTC.